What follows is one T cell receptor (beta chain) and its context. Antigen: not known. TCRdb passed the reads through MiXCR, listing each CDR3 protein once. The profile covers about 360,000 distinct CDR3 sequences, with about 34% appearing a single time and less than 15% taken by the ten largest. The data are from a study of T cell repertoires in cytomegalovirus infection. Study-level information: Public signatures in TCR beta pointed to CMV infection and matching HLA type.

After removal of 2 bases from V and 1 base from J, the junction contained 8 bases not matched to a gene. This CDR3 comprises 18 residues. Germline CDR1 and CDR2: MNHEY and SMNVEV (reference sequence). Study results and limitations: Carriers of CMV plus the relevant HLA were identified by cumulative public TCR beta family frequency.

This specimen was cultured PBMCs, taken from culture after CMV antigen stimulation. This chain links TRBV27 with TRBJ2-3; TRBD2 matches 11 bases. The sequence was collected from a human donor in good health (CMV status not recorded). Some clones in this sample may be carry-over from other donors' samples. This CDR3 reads CASSLTNSGGGGTDTQYF. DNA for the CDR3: TGTGCCAGCAGTTTAACCAATAGCGGGGGGGGGGGCACAGATACGCAGTATTTT.